What follows is one T cell receptor beta chain and its context. Its antigen is undetermined. PCR was performed using 60 Vbeta and 13 Jbeta primers. Clones were sequenced by immunoSEQ multiplex PCR, and TCRdb holds only the in-frame ones, with some missing. The sample features roughly 76,000 clones, with approximately 2.4% in its top ten. The data stem from a study of cytomegalovirus exposure and HLA in healthy donors. General study results and limits: The CMV antigen specificity of a few CMV-associated chains was confirmed through in vitro analysis. Several of the most significant clusters appeared, in a later analysis, to be linked to common viral pathogens. Cytomegalovirus association was listed for around 170 TCR beta chains.

The donors (healthy individuals) were bone marrow donors. This sequence originates from a female donor in good health and CMV-seropositive. The sequencing input was PBMCs.

The CDR3 is CASSLLAGYQPQHF. The CDR3 bases are TGTGCCAGCAGTTTGTTGGCGGGGTATCAGCCCCAGCATTTT. The chain recombines TRBV28 with TRBJ1-5; D remains unclear. CDR1 and CDR2 (germline): MDHEN, SYDVKM. The CDR3 covers 14 residues. V was trimmed by 3 bases and J by 5 bases, leaving 11 bases between them.